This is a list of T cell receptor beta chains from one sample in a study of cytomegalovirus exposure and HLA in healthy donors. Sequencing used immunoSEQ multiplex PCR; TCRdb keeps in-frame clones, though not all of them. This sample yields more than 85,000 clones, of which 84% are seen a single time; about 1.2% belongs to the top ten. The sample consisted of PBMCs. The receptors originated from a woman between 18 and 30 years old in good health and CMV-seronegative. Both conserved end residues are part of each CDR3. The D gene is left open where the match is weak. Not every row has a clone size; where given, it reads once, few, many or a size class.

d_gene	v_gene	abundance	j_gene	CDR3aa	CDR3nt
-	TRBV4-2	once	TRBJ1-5	CASSQRQHSNQPQHF	TGTGCCAGCAGCCAAAGACAGCATAGCAATCAGCCCCAGCATTTT
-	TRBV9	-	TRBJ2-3	CASSDLFTDTQYF	TGTGCCAGCAGCGACTTATTTACAGATACGCAGTATTTT
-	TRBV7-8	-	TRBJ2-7	CASSLREKYEQYF	TGTGCCAGCAGCCTACGGGAAAAATACGAGCAGTACTTC
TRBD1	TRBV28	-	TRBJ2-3	CASSFGTGELGDTQYF	TGTGCCAGCAGTTTCGGAACAGGGGAACTCGGAGATACGCAGTATTTT
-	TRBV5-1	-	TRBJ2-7	CASSLAPTRGSYEQYF	TGCGCCAGCAGCTTGGCCCCGACTCGGGGTTCATACGAGCAGTACTTC
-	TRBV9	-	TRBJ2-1	CASSPVGSGRRGNEQFF	TGTGCCAGCAGCCCCGTCGGATCGGGGAGACGGGGCAATGAGCAGTTCTTC
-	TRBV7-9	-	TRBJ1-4	CSSSLGGLGTVSEKLFF	TGTTCCAGCAGCTTAGGGGGGCTGGGGACGGTTTCCGAAAAACTGTTTTTT
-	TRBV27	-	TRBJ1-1	CASSWVGGTEAFF	TGTGCCAGCAGTTGGGTAGGGGGCACTGAAGCTTTCTTT
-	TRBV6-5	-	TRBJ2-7	CASSYAEPLSYEQYF	TGTGCCAGCAGTTACGCGGAACCCCTCTCCTACGAGCAGTACTTC
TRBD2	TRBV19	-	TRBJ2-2	CASSIGGSLAGRLFF	TGTGCCAGTAGTATAGGGGGTTCGCTAGCGGGAAGGCTGTTTTTT
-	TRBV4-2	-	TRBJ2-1	CASSQEGGEAYNEQFF	TGTGCCAGCAGCCAGGAAGGGGGTGAGGCCTACAATGAGCAGTTCTTC
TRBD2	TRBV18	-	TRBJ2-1	CASSPLAGAESGQFF	TGTGCCAGCTCACCCTTAGCGGGAGCCGAAAGCGGGCAGTTCTTC
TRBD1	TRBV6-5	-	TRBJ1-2	CASSESGQRYGYTF	TGTGCCAGCAGTGAATCGGGACAGCGTTATGGCTACACCTTC
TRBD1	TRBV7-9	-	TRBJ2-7	CASSWPGAGQGNEQYF	TGTGCCAGCAGCTGGCCCGGCGCGGGACAGGGCAACGAGCAGTACTTC
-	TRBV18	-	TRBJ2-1	CASSPPTGVPGSYNEQFF	TGTGCCAGCTCACCACCGACTGGTGTCCCTGGGTCCTACAATGAGCAGTTCTTC
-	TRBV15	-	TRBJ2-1	CATSRGVSGGQGPYNEQFF	TGTGCCACCAGCAGAGGCGTGTCGGGGGGCCAGGGCCCTTACAATGAGCAGTTCTTC
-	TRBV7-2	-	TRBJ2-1	CASSNYGSGDEQFF	TGTGCCAGCAGTAATTACGGGAGTGGGGATGAGCAGTTCTTC
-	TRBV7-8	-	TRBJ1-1	CASSSRTGNPPNTEAFF	TGTGCCAGCAGCTCCCGAACAGGGAACCCACCGAACACTGAAGCTTTCTTT
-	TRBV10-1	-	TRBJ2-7	CASSASGPRRSYEQYF	TGCGCCAGCAGTGCGAGCGGACCAAGGCGCTCCTACGAGCAGTACTTC
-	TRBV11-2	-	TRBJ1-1	CASSLDQLIRLGTEAFF	TGTGCCAGCAGCTTAGATCAATTAATTCGGCTAGGCACTGAAGCTTTCTTT
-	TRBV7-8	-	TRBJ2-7	CASSLDSTGLRWEQYF	TGTGCCAGCAGCTTGGATAGTACAGGGCTTCGGTGGGAGCAGTACTTC
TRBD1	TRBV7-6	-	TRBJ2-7	CASSSGTHRGLSEQYF	TGTGCCAGCAGCTCGGGGACGCACAGGGGGCTTAGCGAGCAGTACTTC
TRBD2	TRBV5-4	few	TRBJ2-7	CASSLGLAGDYEQYF	TGTGCCAGCAGTTTGGGACTAGCGGGGGACTACGAGCAGTACTTC
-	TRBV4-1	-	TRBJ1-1	CATRTGNTEAFF	TGCGCCACCCGAACAGGGAACACTGAAGCTTTCTTT
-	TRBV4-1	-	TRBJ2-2	CASSQVWEGAPNTGELFF	TGCGCCAGCAGCCAAGTGTGGGAAGGGGCGCCGAACACCGGGGAGCTGTTTTTT
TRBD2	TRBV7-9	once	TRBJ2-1	CASSEGLAGGDEQFF	TGTGCCAGCAGCGAAGGACTAGCGGGAGGGGATGAGCAGTTCTTC
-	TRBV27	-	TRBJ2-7	CASSLSVELYEQYF	TGTGCCAGCAGTTTATCAGTAGAACTCTACGAGCAGTACTTC
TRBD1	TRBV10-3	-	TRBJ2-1	CAISDWDRGRGLEQFF	TGTGCCATCAGTGATTGGGACAGGGGGCGGGGTCTTGAGCAGTTCTTC
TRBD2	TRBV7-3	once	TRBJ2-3	CASSSNNLAGGGDTQYF	TGTGCCAGCAGCTCCAACAACCTAGCGGGGGGGGGAGATACGCAGTATTTT
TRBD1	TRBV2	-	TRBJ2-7	CASDSGDRGYEQYF	TGTGCCAGCGATTCCGGGGACAGGGGTTACGAGCAGTACTTC